This T cell receptor (beta chain) was recovered during a study of blood T cell repertoires in COVID-19. Study at large: Material from acute and convalescent COVID-19 was sourced from the United States, Italy and Spain. T cells, B-cell-depleted T cells, or PBMCs provided the cDNA or gDNA that served as material.

This clone was detected once. Original methodology: How many nucleated cells were present was estimated from reference gene primer amplification. Only in-frame clones appear in the TCRdb table, and some are missing; sequencing was by immunoSEQ multiplex PCR. V and J calls plus clone size are reproduced from that table; the DNA served to infer D and trimming. The data hold 300,000 to 400,000 clones, with about 88% observed a single time. Germline V gives CDR1 MDHEN, CDR2 SYDVKM. The CDR3 extends over 14 amino acids. With 1 base removed from V and 4 bases from J, the gap between germline ends came to 10 bases.

The source material was peripheral blood. This sequence joins TRBV28 and TRBJ1-2, with D possibly being TRBD1 (6 bases). This TCR derives from a woman aged 70-85 years with COVID-19, enrolled during active disease. CDR3 in amino acids: CASSLFRGGYGYTF. The DNA of the CDR3 is TGTGCCAGCAGTTTATTTAGGGGGGGCTATGGCTACACCTTC.